The present T cell receptor beta chain was sequenced within a study of Ad26.COV2.S vaccination and SARS-CoV-2 variants. CDR1 is DFQATT, CDR2 SNEGSKA, per germline (reference sequence). The CDR3 length is 15 residues. Between the trimmed V and J ends, which lost 3 bases and 6 bases, there was a span of 19 bases. The method was immunoSEQ multiplex PCR; TCRdb's version includes in-frame clones alone and lacks a portion of them. The sample lists about 350,000 clones; about 91% were seen once. On this clone itself: The antigen remains unidentified.

Notes on the study in general: An underestimation of total T cell responses may have resulted from the TCR breadth and depth analyses. Measurement of non-spike TCR breadth gave similar results in vaccine and placebo recipients. Post-vaccination breadth of spike-specific CD8+ and CD4+ T cell responses was reportedly substantial.

The receptor's source is a human donor who had recovered from COVID-19. The sequenced sample was peripheral blood, obtained after recovery from COVID-19. The J gene is TRBJ2-3, the V gene TRBV20-1; D unclear. CDR3 sequence reads: CSASPASWGVDTQYF. CDR3 coding DNA: TGCAGTGCTAGTCCTGCGAGCTGGGGTGTTGATACGCAGTATTTT.